Shown below are 16 T cell receptor beta chains from a single sample sequenced in a study of monozygotic twins with inflammatory bowel disease (dated by TCRdb to about 2019). Library generation was performed with 5' RACE. Sequenced using an Illumina HiSeq 2500. TCRdb reprocessed the public reads and reports one entry per CDR3 protein sequence, without DNA. This sample's records show 200,000 to 250,000 distinct CDR3 sequences. Clones ranked in the top ten supply around 1.5% of the sample. Sequencing input: blood. The receptors come from a human donor with ulcerative colitis or Crohn's disease, or a healthy co-twin of an affected twin (not recorded which).

The rearrangement uses TRBV20-1 and TRBJ1-1; no DNA is available, so the TRBD1 call from TCRdb remains unchecked. The CDR3 covers 13 residues. Per germline, CDR1 DFQATT and CDR2 SNEGSKA (reference sequence). The CDR3 here is CSASPRQQGAAFF.

The chain is built from TRBV27 and TRBJ2-1; the TCRdb D gene call, TRBD2, has no DNA to confirm it. Germline V gene lookup returns CDR1 MNHEY and CDR2 SMNVEV (reference sequence). The CDR3 is 12 amino acids. The CDR3 here is CASSLGPNEQFF.

The V call is TRBV10-2, the J call TRBJ2-3. The germline CDR1 and CDR2 sequences are WSHSY and SAAADI. This CDR3 contains 11 residues. The CDR3 spells CASSDDDTQYF.

This sequence joins TRBV19 and TRBJ2-5. The CDR3 spans 14 residues. The germline gives CDR1 LNHDA, CDR2 SQIVND (reference sequence). The CDR3 reads CASSGIGSEETQYF.

The chain recombines TRBV20-1 with TRBJ2-2; without DNA, the TCRdb call of TRBD1 cannot be checked. Per the germline V gene, CDR1 is DFQATT and CDR2 is SNEGSKA (reference sequence). The CDR3 contains 15 residues. CDR3 protein: CSAKKTGSNTGELFF.

The chain employs TRBV20-1 and TRBJ2-4; TCRdb designates TRBD1, a call that cannot be tested without DNA. CDR1 and CDR2 (germline): DFQATT, SNEGSKA (reference sequence). This CDR3 comprises 15 residues. The CDR3 region is CSARDLNRDRDIQYF.

The rearrangement uses TRBV7-2 and TRBJ2-1; the D call from TCRdb, TRBD1, cannot be confirmed without DNA. The germline V gene encodes CDR1 SGHTA and CDR2 FQGNSA. The CDR3 is made up of 16 amino acids. The CDR3 loop reads CASSLAGHSSYNEQFF.

The chain couples TRBV5-1 to TRBJ2-7. This CDR3 region has 15 residues. Germline lookup yields CDR1 SGHRS and CDR2 YFSETQ. This CDR3 is CASSLEAYSVYEQYF.

The chain has TRBV5-1 and TRBJ2-3; the TRBD2 assignment by TCRdb is unverifiable without DNA. Germline loops: CDR1 SGHRS, CDR2 YFSETQ. The CDR3 loop spans 15 amino acids. CDR3 residues: CASSLGGGQSDTQYF.

The chain employs TRBV29-1 and TRBJ1-6; the TRBD1 assignment by TCRdb is unverifiable without DNA. The CDR3 is 13 amino acids. Germline CDR1 reads SQVTM; CDR2 reads ANQGSEA. This CDR3 reads CSVADRTNSPLHF.

This chain uses TRBV28 with TRBJ1-2. Looked up from germline, CDR1 is MDHEN and CDR2 is SYDVKM. The CDR3 consists of 16 residues. CDR3: CASSLYGGGSNYGYTF.

The V and J genes are TRBV7-9 and TRBJ1-2. The CDR3 is made up of 14 amino acids. CDR1 and CDR2 from the germline V gene are SEHNR and FQNEAQ (reference sequence). Here the CDR3 reads CASFTGRAGYGYTF.

The chain has TRBV11-2 and TRBJ1-4; TCRdb's D gene call, TRBD1, goes unchecked for lack of DNA. CDR1 SGHAT and CDR2 FQNNGV come from the germline V gene. The CDR3 totals 14 residues. CDR3 sequence: CASSYRTRDEKLFF.

This chain connects TRBV7-9 to TRBJ1-6; without DNA, the TCRdb call of TRBD1 cannot be checked. CDR1 and CDR2 from the germline V gene are SEHNR and FQNEAQ (reference sequence). This CDR3 comprises 16 residues. CDR3: CASSPRGGGGNSPLHF.

This sequence joins TRBV6-5 and TRBJ1-3; TCRdb selects TRBD1, and the lack of DNA leaves this call unchecked. Germline V gives CDR1 MNHEY, CDR2 SVGAGI. This CDR3 contains 15 residues. CDR3 residues: CASSYSGQGRNTIYF.

The chain couples TRBV5-1 to TRBJ2-1; the TRBD1 assignment by TCRdb is unverifiable without DNA. The length of the CDR3 is 15 residues. Per germline, CDR1 SGHRS and CDR2 YFSETQ. The CDR3 sequence is CASSGRTGNNNEQFF.